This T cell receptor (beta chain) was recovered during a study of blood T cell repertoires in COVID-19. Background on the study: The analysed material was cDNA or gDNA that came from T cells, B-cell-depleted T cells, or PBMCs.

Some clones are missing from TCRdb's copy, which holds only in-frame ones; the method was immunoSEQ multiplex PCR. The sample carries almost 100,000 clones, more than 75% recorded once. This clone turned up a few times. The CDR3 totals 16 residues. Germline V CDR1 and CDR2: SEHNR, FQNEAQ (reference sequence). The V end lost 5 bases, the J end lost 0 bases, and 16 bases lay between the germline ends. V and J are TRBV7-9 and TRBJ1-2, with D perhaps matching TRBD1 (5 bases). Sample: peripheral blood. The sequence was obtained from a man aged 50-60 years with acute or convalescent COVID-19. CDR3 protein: CASSPGWTTTNYGYTF. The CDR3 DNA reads TGTGCCAGCAGCCCCGGCTGGACAACCACTAACTATGGCTACACCTTC.